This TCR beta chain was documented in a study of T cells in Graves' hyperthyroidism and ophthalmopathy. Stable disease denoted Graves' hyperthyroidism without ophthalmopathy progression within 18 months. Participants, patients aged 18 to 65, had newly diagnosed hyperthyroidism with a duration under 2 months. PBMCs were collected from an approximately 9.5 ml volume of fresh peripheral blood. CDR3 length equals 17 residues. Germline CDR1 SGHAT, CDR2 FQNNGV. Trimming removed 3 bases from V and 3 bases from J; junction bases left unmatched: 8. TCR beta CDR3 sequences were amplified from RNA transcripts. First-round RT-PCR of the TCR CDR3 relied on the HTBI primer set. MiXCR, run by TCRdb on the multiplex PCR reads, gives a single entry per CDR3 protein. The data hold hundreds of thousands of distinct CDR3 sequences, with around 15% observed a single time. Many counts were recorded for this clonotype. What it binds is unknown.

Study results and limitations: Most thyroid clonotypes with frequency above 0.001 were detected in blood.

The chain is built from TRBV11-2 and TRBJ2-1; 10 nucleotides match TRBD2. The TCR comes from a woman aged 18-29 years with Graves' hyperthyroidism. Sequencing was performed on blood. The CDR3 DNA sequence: TGTGCCAGCAGCTTTGAAGCGGGAGGGCCGATCTACAATGAGCAGTTCTTC. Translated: CASSFEAGGPIYNEQFF.